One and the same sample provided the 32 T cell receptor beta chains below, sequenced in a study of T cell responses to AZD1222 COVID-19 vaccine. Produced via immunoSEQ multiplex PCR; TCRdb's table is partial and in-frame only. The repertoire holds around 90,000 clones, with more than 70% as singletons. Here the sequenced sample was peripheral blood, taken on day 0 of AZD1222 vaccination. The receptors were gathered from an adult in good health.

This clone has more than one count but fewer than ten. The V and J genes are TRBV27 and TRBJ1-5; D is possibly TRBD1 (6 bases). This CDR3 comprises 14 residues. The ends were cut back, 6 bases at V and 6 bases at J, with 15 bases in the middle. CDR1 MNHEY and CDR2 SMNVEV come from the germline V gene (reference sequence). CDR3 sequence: CASSYVQGFQPQHF. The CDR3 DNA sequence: TGTGCCAGCAGCTACGTACAGGGTTTTCAGCCCCAGCATTTT.

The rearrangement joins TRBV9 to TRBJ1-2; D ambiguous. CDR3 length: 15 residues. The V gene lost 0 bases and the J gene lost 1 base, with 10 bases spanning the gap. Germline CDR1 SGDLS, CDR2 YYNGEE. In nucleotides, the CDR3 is TGTGCCAGCAGCGTAGATTTGGGGTTTAACTATGGCTACACCTTC. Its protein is CASSVDLGFNYGYTF.

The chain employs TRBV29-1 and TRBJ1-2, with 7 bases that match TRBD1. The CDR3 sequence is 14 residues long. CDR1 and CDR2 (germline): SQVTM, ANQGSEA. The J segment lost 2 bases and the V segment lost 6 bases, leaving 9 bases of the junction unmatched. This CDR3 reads CSVGGTAKNYGYTF. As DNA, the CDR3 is TGCAGCGTGGGGGGGACAGCGAAGAACTATGGCTACACCTTC.

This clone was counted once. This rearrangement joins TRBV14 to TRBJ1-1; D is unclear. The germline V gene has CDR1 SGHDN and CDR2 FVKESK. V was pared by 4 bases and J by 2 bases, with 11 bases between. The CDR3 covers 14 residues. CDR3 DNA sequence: TGTGCCAGCAGCCGGAGACCGGAAAACACTGAAGCTTTCTTT. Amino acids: CASSRRPENTEAFF.

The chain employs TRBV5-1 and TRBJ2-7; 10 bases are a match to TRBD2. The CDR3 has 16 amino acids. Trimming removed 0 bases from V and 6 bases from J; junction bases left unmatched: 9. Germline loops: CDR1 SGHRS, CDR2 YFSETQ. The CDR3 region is CASSLAPSGGTSEQYF. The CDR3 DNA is TGCGCCAGCAGCTTGGCCCCTAGCGGGGGCACTAGCGAGCAGTACTTC.

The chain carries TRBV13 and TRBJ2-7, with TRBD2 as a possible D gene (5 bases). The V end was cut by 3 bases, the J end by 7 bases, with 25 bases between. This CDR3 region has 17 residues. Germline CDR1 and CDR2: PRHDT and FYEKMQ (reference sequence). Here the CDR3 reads CASSFYPPASSMVEQYF. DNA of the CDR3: TGTGCCAGCAGCTTCTATCCCCCGGCTAGCTCTATGGTGGAGCAGTACTTC.

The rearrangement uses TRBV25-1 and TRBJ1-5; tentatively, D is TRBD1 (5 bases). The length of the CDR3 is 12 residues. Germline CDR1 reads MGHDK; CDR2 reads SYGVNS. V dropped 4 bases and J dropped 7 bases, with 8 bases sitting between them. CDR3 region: CASSVGGQPQHF. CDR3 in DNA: TGTGCCAGCAGTGTGGGGGGGCAGCCCCAGCATTTT.

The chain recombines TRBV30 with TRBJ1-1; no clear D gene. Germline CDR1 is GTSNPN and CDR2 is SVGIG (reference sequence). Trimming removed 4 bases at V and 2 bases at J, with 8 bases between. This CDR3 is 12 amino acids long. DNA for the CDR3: TGTGCCTGGAAGCGGGTTAACACTGAAGCTTTCTTT. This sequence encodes CAWKRVNTEAFF. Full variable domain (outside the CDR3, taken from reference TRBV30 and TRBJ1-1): SQTIHQWPATLVQPVGSPLSLECTVEGTSNPNLYWYRQAAGRGLQLLFYSVGIGQISSEVPQNLSASRPQDRQFILSSKKLLLSDSGFYLCAWKRVNTEAFFGQGTRLTVV.

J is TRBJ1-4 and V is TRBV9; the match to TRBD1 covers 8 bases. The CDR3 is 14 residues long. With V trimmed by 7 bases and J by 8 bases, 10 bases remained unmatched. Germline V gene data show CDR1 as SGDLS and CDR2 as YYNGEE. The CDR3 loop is CASASGGGSEKLFF. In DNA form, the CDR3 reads TGTGCCAGCGCGTCAGGGGGCGGCAGCGAAAAACTGTTTTTT.

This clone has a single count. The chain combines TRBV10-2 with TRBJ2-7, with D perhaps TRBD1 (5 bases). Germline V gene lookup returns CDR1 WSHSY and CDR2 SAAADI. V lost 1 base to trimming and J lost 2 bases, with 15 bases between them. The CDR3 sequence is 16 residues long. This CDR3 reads CASSEYEQAYTYEQYF. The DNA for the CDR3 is TGCGCCAGCAGTGAGTACGAACAGGCCTACACCTACGAGCAGTACTTC.

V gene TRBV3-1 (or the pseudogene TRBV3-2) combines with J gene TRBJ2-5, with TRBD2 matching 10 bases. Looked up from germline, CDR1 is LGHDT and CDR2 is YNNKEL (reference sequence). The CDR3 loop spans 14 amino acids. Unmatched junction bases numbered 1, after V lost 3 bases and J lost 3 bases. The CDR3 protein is CASSHSGGKETQYF. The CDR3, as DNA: TGTGCCAGCAGCCATAGCGGGGGGAAAGAGACCCAGTACTTC.

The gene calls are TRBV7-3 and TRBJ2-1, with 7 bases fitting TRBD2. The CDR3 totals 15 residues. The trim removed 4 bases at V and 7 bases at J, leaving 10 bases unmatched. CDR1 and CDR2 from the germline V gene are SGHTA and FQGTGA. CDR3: CASSSSGTTLNEQFF. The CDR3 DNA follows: TGTGCCAGCAGCTCCTCCGGGACTACACTTAATGAGCAGTTCTTC.

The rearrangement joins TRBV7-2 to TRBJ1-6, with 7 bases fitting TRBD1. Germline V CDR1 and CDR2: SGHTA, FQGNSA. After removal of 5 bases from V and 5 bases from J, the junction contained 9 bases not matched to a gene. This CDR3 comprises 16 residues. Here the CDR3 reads CASSRGPTGNNSPLHF. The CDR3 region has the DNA TGTGCCAGCAGCCGGGGGCCGACAGGGAATAATTCACCCCTCCACTTT. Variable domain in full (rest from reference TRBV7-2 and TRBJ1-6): GAGVSQSPSNKVTEKGKDVELRCDPISGHTALYWYRQSLGQGLEFLIYFQGNSAPDKSGLPSDRFSAERTGGSVSTLTIQRTQQEDSAVYLCASSRGPTGNNSPLHFGNGTRLTVT.

CDR3: CASSPLAGQGVGTF. Here the CDR3 DNA reads TGTGCCAGCAGCCCCCTCGCGGGACAGGGGGTGGGAACCTTC. J is TRBJ1-2 and V is TRBV4-2; 11 bases line up with TRBD1. Germline CDR1 LGHNA, CDR2 YNFKEQ. Losses at the gene ends were 4 bases for V and 14 bases for J; bases not matched to a gene: 12. The CDR3 runs to 14 residues.

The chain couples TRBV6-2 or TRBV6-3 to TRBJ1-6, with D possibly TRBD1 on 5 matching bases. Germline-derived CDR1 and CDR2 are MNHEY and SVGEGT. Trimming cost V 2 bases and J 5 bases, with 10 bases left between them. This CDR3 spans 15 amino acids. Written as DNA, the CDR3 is TGTGCCAGCAGTTACCGGGACCCTAATAATTCACCCCTCCACTTT. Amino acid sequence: CASSYRDPNNSPLHF.

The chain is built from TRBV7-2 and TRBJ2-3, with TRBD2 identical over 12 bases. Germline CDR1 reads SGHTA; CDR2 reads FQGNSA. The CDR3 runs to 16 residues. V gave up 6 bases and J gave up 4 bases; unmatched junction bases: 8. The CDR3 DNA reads TGTGCCAGCAGTCTTCTAGCGGGGGGGCCGCCAGATACGCAGTATTTT. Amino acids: CASSLLAGGPPDTQYF.

The CDR3 bases are TGTGCCAGTAGTATAGGAGGGGGCGGCACCGGGGAGCTGTTTTTT. Encoded protein: CASSIGGGGTGELFF. This rearrangement joins TRBV19 to TRBJ2-2; 7 nucleotides match TRBD1. CDR1 is LNHDA and CDR2 is SQIVND in the germline V gene (reference sequence). The CDR3 spans 15 residues. With V trimmed by 1 base and J by 4 bases, 3 bases remained unmatched.

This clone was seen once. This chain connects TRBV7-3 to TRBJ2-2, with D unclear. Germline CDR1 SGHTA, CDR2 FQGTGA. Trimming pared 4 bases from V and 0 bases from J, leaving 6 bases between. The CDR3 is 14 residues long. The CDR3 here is CASSSIANTGELFF. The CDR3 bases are TGTGCCAGCAGCTCGATAGCGAACACCGGGGAGCTGTTTTTT.

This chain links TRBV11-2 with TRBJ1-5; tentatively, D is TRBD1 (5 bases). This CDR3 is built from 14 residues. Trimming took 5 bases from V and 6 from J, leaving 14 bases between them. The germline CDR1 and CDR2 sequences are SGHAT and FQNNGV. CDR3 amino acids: CASSLDSGTQPQHF. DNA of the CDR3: TGTGCCAGCAGCCTCGACAGCGGGACTCAGCCCCAGCATTTT.

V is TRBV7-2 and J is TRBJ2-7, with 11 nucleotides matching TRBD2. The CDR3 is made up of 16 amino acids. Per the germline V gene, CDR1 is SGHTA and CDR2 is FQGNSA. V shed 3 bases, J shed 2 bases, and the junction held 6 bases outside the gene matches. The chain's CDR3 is CASSFPLAGDPYEQYF. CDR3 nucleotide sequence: TGTGCCAGCAGCTTCCCACTAGCGGGGGATCCCTACGAGCAGTACTTC.

CDR3 coding DNA: TGTGCCAGCAGGGACACTGCAACTAATGAAAAACTGTTTTTT. It codes for CASRDTATNEKLFF. The rearrangement uses TRBV6-5 and TRBJ1-4; a weak D match, TRBD1 (5 bases). V was pared by 6 bases and J by 0 bases, with 8 bases between. CDR1 is MNHEY and CDR2 is SVGAGI in the germline V gene. This CDR3 has 14 residues.

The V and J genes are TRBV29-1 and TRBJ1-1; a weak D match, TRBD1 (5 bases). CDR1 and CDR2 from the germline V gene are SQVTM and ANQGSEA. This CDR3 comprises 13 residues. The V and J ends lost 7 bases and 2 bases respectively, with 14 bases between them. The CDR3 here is CSARDGLNTEAFF. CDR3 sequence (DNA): TGCAGCGCCCGGGACGGACTAAACACTGAAGCTTTCTTT.

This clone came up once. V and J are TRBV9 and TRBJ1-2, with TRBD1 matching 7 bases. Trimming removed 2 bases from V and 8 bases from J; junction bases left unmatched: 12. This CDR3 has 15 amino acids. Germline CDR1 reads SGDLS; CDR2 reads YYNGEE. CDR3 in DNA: TGTGCCAGCAGCGTCGGGGCAGGGCGAGGGGGCGGCTACACCTTC. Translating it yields CASSVGAGRGGGYTF.

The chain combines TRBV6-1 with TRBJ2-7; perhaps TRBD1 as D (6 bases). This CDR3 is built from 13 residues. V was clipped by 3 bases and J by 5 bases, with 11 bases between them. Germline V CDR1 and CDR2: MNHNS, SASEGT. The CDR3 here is CASSDGGRNEQYF. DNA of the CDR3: TGTGCCAGCAGTGATGGGGGCAGGAACGAGCAGTACTTC.

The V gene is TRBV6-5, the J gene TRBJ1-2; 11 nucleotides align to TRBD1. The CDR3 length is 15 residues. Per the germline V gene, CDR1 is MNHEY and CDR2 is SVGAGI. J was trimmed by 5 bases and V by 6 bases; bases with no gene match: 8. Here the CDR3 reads CASSYLGQGAYGYTF. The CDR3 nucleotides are TGTGCCAGCAGCTACCTCGGACAGGGGGCATATGGCTACACCTTC.

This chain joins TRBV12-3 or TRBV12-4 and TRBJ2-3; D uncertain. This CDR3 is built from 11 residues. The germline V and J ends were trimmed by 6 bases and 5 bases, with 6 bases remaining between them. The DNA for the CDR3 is TGTGCCAGCAGCCGTCGAGATACGCAGTATTTT. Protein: CASSRRDTQYF.

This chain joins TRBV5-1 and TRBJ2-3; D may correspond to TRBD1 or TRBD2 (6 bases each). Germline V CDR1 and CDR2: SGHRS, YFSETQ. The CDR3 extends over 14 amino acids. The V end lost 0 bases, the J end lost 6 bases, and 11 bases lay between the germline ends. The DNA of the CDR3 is TGCGCCAGCAGCTTGGTGGGGGGCGAGGATACGCAGTATTTT. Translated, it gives CASSLVGGEDTQYF.

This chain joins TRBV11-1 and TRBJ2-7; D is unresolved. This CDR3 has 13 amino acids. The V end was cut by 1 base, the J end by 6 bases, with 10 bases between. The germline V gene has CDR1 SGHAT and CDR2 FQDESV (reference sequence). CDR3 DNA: TGTGCCAGCAGCTTAGTGGTCGGTGGCGAGCAGTACTTC. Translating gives CASSLVVGGEQYF.

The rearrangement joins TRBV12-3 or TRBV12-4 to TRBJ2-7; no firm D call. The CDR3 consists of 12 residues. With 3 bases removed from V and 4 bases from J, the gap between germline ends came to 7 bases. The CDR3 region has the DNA TGTGCCAGCAGTTTGTCAGAATACGAGCAGTACTTC. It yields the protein CASSLSEYEQYF.

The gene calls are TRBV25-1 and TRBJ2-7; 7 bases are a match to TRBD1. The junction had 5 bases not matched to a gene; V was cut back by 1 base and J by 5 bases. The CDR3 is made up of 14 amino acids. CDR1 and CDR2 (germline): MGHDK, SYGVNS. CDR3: CASSESGTAHEQYF. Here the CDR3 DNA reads TGTGCCAGCAGTGAATCAGGGACAGCCCACGAGCAGTACTTC.

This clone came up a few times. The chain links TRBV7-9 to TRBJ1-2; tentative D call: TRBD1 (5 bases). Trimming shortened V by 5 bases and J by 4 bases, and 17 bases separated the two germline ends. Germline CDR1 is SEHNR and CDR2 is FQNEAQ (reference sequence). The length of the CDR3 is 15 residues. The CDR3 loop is CASSPLQGGIYGYTF. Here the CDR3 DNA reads TGTGCCAGCAGCCCCCTGCAGGGAGGGATCTATGGCTACACCTTC.

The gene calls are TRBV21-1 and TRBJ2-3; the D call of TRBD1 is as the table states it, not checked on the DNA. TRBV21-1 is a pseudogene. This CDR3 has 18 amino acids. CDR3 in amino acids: CASSKRQATGRGTDTQYF. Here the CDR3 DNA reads TGTGCCAGCAGCAAACGACAGGCCACCGGTCGAGGCACAGATACGCAGTATTTT.